Below, 28 T cell receptor beta chains from the same sample are listed, as sequenced in a study of beta chain features in type 1 diabetes. Findings of the study overall: The study found moderately but significantly shorter TCRB CDR3s in all four CD4+ subsets of Type 1 diabetes patients.

No cognate antigen is known for these TCRs. Expressed TCRB transcripts got sequenced, as all isolated RNA was reverse transcribed. Clones were read by immunoSEQ multiplex PCR, and TCRdb kept only the in-frame ones, dropping some. This sample yields around 150,000 clones, of which about 8.1% are seen a single time; more than 0.5% belongs to the top ten. Sequencing input: central memory CD4+ T cells from blood. Every receptor here comes from a woman between 18 and 29 years old with type 1 diabetes.

V usage is TRBV7-2 and J usage is TRBJ2-2, with a tentative D call TRBD2 (6 bases). The CDR3 is 17 residues long. Germline lookup yields CDR1 SGHTA and CDR2 FQGNSA. Trimming left V 6 bases short and J 0 bases short, with 17 bases between. The DNA for the CDR3 is TGTGCCAGCAGAGGGATCCCTGGCGGGACGAACACCGGGGAGCTGTTTTTT. Amino acids: CASRGIPGGTNTGELFF. The whole variable domain, remainder taken from reference TRBV7-2 and TRBJ2-2, is GAGVSQSPSNKVTEKGKDVELRCDPISGHTALYWYRQSLGQGLEFLIYFQGNSAPDKSGLPSDRFSAERTGGSVSTLTIQRTQQEDSAVYLCASRGIPGGTNTGELFFGEGSRLTVL.

This clone was seen only a few times. The rearrangement uses TRBV5-6 and TRBJ1-6, with 10 bases that match TRBD1. The germline V gene encodes CDR1 SGHDT and CDR2 YYEEEE. The CDR3 is 15 amino acids. V lost 4 bases to trimming and J lost 6 bases; unmatched junction nucleotides: 4. As DNA, the CDR3 is TGTGCCAGCAGCGGGGACAGGGGTGGTAATTCACCCCTCCACTTT. Translated, it gives CASSGDRGGNSPLHF.

This chain joins TRBV5-6 and TRBJ2-5; the D is unclear. The CDR3 consists of 13 residues. Trimming pared 2 bases from V and 2 bases from J, leaving 7 bases between. CDR1 and CDR2 (germline): SGHDT, YYEEEE. CDR3 nucleotides: TGTGCCAGCAGCTTATACAGACAAGAGACCCAGTACTTC. Translating it yields CASSLYRQETQYF.

The chain carries TRBV7-2 and TRBJ1-2, with D possibly TRBD1 on 5 matching bases. This CDR3 comprises 18 residues. V lost 5 bases and J 7 bases, leaving 29 bases between the germline ends. Germline V CDR1 and CDR2: SGHTA, FQGNSA. The CDR3 sequence: CASSLRRGITGTAFGYTF. For the CDR3, the DNA is TGTGCCAGCAGCCTCCGGAGGGGTATCACCGGGACGGCCTTTGGCTACACCTTC.

This clone was found a few times. The CDR3 nucleotides read TGTGCCAGCAGCCTCGGGATGGGCACAGATACGCAGTATTTT. Its protein is CASSLGMGTDTQYF. The chain is built from TRBV7-2 and TRBJ2-3; tentative D call: TRBD2 (5 bases). Per the germline V gene, CDR1 is SGHTA and CDR2 is FQGNSA. Trimming cost V 5 bases and J 1 base, with 10 bases left between them. The length of the CDR3 is 14 residues.

In its sample, this clone was seen a few times. The chain carries TRBV15 and TRBJ2-1; possible D gene TRBD1, 6 bases. Germline assignment: CDR1 LNHNV and CDR2 YYDKDF (reference sequence). The CDR3 contains 17 residues. Trimming stripped 1 base from V and 0 bases from J, with 13 bases between. The CDR3 DNA follows: TGTGCCACCAGCAGAGCTCAGGGGACCTTCTCCTACAATGAGCAGTTCTTC. This gives the protein CATSRAQGTFSYNEQFF.

This clone was counted between two and nine times. The gene calls are TRBV29-1 and TRBJ1-2; no reliable D call. This CDR3 comprises 11 residues. CDR1 is SQVTM, CDR2 ANQGSEA, per germline. V lost 7 bases, J lost 7 bases, and 13 bases lay in between. DNA of the CDR3: TGCAGCGCCATGGGCTCCGGTGGCTACACCTTC. Translating it yields CSAMGSGGYTF.

The chain employs TRBV28 and TRBJ1-2; D gene unclear. The V end lost 10 bases, the J end lost 1 base, and 7 bases lay between the germline ends. The CDR3 contains 11 residues. Germline CDR1 and CDR2: MDHEN and SYDVKM. The CDR3 spells CAIGSNYGYTF. In nucleotides, the CDR3 is TGTGCCATTGGGAGTAACTATGGCTACACCTTC.

This clone was recorded a few times. This chain connects TRBV5-1 to TRBJ1-1, with no clear D. Germline CDR1 is SGHRS and CDR2 is YFSETQ. V lost 5 bases, J lost 3 bases, and 11 bases lay in between. The CDR3 extends over 13 amino acids. This CDR3 reads CASRSDLDTEAFF. The CDR3 nucleotides read TGCGCCAGCAGATCCGACCTAGACACTGAAGCTTTCTTT. Supplemented by reference TRBV5-1 and TRBJ1-1, the full variable domain reads KAGVTQTPRYLIKTRGQQVTLSCSPISGHRSVSWYQQTPGQGLQFLFEYFSETQRNKGNFPGRFSGRQFSNSRSEMNVSTLELGDSALYLCASRSDLDTEAFFGQGTRLTVV.

This rearrangement joins TRBV7-3 to TRBJ2-1; no firm D call. The CDR3 is 13 amino acids. The V gene lost 5 bases and the J gene lost 4 bases, with 9 bases spanning the gap. Germline V CDR1 and CDR2: SGHTA, FQGTGA. The CDR3, as DNA: TGTGCCAGCAGCCCCACAGTATACAATGAGCAGTTCTTC. It codes for CASSPTVYNEQFF.

V and J are TRBV27 and TRBJ1-5; a possible D gene is TRBD1 (5 bases). Looked up from germline, CDR1 is MNHEY and CDR2 is SMNVEV (reference sequence). V was shortened by 5 bases and J by 1 base, with 6 bases between the two germline ends. There are 13 residues in the CDR3. The CDR3 spells CASSGGSNQPQHF. The CDR3 DNA sequence: TGTGCCAGCAGTGGGGGGAGCAATCAGCCCCAGCATTTT.

This clone was seen a few times. The chain has TRBV9 and TRBJ2-1; TRBD2 agrees at 10 bases. The CDR3 consists of 15 residues. The V and J ends lost 2 bases and 6 bases, in that order; junction bases with no gene match: 5. Germline V gene sequence: CDR1 SGDLS, CDR2 YYNGEE. The CDR3, as DNA: TGTGCCAGCAGCGTTTTAGCGGGAGGACCCAATGAGCAGTTCTTC. Protein: CASSVLAGGPNEQFF. The entire variable domain, with the rest obtained from reference TRBV9 and TRBJ2-1, is as follows: DSGVTQTPKHLITATGQRVTLRCSPRSGDLSVYWYQQSLDQGLQFLIQYYNGEERAKGNILERFSAQQFPDLHSELNLSSLELGDSALYFCASSVLAGGPNEQFFGPGTRLTVL.

This clone showed up just a few times. V usage is TRBV29-1 and J usage is TRBJ1-2; tentatively, D is TRBD1 (6 bases). The CDR3 has 15 residues. CDR1 and CDR2 (germline): SQVTM, ANQGSEA. The ends were cut back, 5 bases at V and 0 bases at J, with 16 bases in the middle. The chain's CDR3 is CSVWAEDRANYGYTF. Written as DNA, the CDR3 is TGCAGCGTTTGGGCCGAGGACAGAGCTAACTATGGCTACACCTTC.

In its sample, this clone was seen a few times. This chain connects TRBV19 to TRBJ2-7; 12 nucleotides line up with TRBD1. The CDR3 is 16 residues long. Trimming at V came to 4 bases and at J to 6 bases, leaving 10 bases not matched to a gene. Germline V lookup: CDR1 LNHDA, CDR2 SQIVND (reference sequence). CDR3 protein: CASSTLPGQGASEQYF. The CDR3 bases are TGTGCCAGTAGTACCCTCCCGGGACAGGGGGCCTCCGAGCAGTACTTC.

This clone was observed a handful of times. This chain links TRBV30 with TRBJ1-4; D uncertain. There are 13 residues in the CDR3. Germline V gene lookup returns CDR1 GTSNPN and CDR2 SVGIG (reference sequence). V lost 5 bases, J lost 5 bases, and 12 bases lay in between. CDR3 coding DNA: TGTGCCTGGTCACAGACCGAGAATGAAAAACTGTTTTTT. It is translated as CAWSQTENEKLFF.

The chain carries TRBV2 and TRBJ2-7, with a tentative D call TRBD2 (6 bases). Trimming removed 7 bases from V and 2 bases from J, with 15 bases in between. CDR3 length: 14 amino acids. Germline V gene data show CDR1 as SNHLY and CDR2 as FYNNEI. The CDR3 nucleotides are TGTGCCAGCAAGGGAGGCAGTGTAACCTACGAGCAGTACTTC. Its translation is CASKGGSVTYEQYF.

This clone was seen only a few times. The chain joins TRBV27 to TRBJ1-5; 8 bases are shared with TRBD1. Germline-derived CDR1 and CDR2 are MNHEY and SMNVEV (reference sequence). The length of the CDR3 is 14 residues. The trim removed 5 bases at V and 5 bases at J, leaving 5 bases unmatched. CDR3 sequence (DNA): TGTGCCAGCAGTCGACAGGGGAGGGATCAGCCCCAGCATTTT. It specifies CASSRQGRDQPQHF.

The rearrangement uses TRBV7-3 and TRBJ2-3; D may be TRBD2 (6 bases). The CDR3 totals 15 residues. Germline CDR1 reads SGHTA; CDR2 reads FQGTGA. Trimming stripped 3 bases from V and 1 base from J, with 11 bases between. The CDR3 DNA is TGTGCCAGCAGCTTGGTGGGAGGCCGCACAGATACGCAGTATTTT. Translated, it gives CASSLVGGRTDTQYF. Using reference TRBV7-3 and TRBJ2-3 for the parts outside the CDR3, the full variable domain is GAGVSQTPSNKVTEKGKYVELRCDPISGHTALYWYRQSLGQGPEFLIYFQGTGAADDSGLPNDRFFAVRPEGSVSTLKIQRTERGDSAVYLCASSLVGGRTDTQYFGPGTRLTVL.

In this sample, this clone turned up a few times. The chain couples TRBV9 to TRBJ2-7; 7 nucleotides line up with TRBD2. Germline V CDR1 and CDR2: SGDLS, YYNGEE. The CDR3 sequence is 15 residues long. The ends lost 3 bases at V and 2 bases at J; junction bases unmatched: 8. DNA for the CDR3: TGTGCCAGCAGCGCGAGCCTAGCGGAGACCTACGAGCAGTACTTC. It codes for CASSASLAETYEQYF.

The chain is built from TRBV5-6 and TRBJ2-3; 9 bases agree with TRBD2. The V and J ends lost 0 bases and 0 bases, in that order; junction bases with no gene match: 2. Germline V lookup: CDR1 SGHDT, CDR2 YYEEEE. CDR3 length equals 16 residues. DNA for the CDR3: TGTGCCAGCAGCTTGGTGCTAGCGGGGAGCACAGATACGCAGTATTTT. Encoded protein: CASSLVLAGSTDTQYF.

This clone was picked up a small number of times. J is TRBJ1-2 and V is TRBV6-6; D unresolved. Germline CDR1 and CDR2: MNHNY and SVGAGI (reference sequence). Trimming pared 6 bases from V and 1 base from J, leaving 9 bases between. The CDR3 contains 13 residues. CDR3 amino acids: CASRPGINYGYTF. The CDR3 coding sequence is TGTGCCAGCAGACCCGGGATTAACTATGGCTACACCTTC.

There are a few counts of this clone. The chain joins TRBV19 to TRBJ2-7; no definite D call. Trimming removed 4 bases at V and 1 base at J, with 11 bases between. Germline assignment: CDR1 LNHDA and CDR2 SQIVND (reference sequence). This CDR3 spans 14 amino acids. The CDR3 region is CASSRRSFSYEQYF. The CDR3 bases are TGTGCCAGTAGTAGGCGGTCCTTTTCCTACGAGCAGTACTTC. Variable domain in full (rest from reference TRBV19 and TRBJ2-7): DGGITQSPKYLFRKEGQNVTLSCEQNLNHDAMYWYRQDPGQGLRLIYYSQIVNDFQKGDIAEGYSVSREKKESFPLTVTSAQKNPTAFYLCASSRRSFSYEQYFGPGTRLTVT.

In its sample, this clone was seen a few times. This chain joins TRBV7-3 and TRBJ2-1; 12 positions match TRBD2. Germline trimming cut 0 bases from V and 4 bases from J; bases unmatched to any gene: 1. CDR3 length equals 16 residues. CDR1 SGHTA and CDR2 FQGTGA come from the germline V gene. CDR3 residues: CASSLTTSGSYNEQFF. The CDR3 coding sequence is TGTGCCAGCAGCTTAACGACTAGCGGGAGTTACAATGAGCAGTTCTTC.

The chain employs TRBV7-9 and TRBJ1-1, with D possibly being TRBD1 (6 bases). Germline CDR1 reads SEHNR; CDR2 reads FQNEAQ (reference sequence). The V end lost 5 bases, the J end lost 1 base, and 11 bases lay between the germline ends. This CDR3 contains 14 residues. The CDR3: CASSPQGPNTEAFF. The CDR3, as DNA: TGTGCCAGCAGCCCACAGGGACCGAACACTGAAGCTTTCTTT.

The V and J genes are TRBV2 and TRBJ1-2; D is undetermined. Germline V gene lookup returns CDR1 SNHLY and CDR2 FYNNEI. There are 13 residues in the CDR3. V lost 3 bases and J 0 bases, leaving 5 bases between the germline ends. The CDR3 here is CASSDRTNYGYTF. CDR3 nucleotide sequence: TGTGCCAGCAGTGACAGGACTAACTATGGCTACACCTTC.

The chain employs TRBV9 and TRBJ2-1, with 7 bases that match TRBD2. Germline assignment: CDR1 SGDLS and CDR2 YYNGEE. V lost 3 bases, J lost 3 bases, and 0 bases stayed unmatched. The CDR3 runs to 13 residues. As DNA, the CDR3 is TGTGCCAGCAGCGGGACTAGCTACAATGAGCAGTTCTTC. Amino acids: CASSGTSYNEQFF. Combining the CDR3 with reference TRBV9 and TRBJ2-1 gives the whole variable domain DSGVTQTPKHLITATGQRVTLRCSPRSGDLSVYWYQQSLDQGLQFLIQYYNGEERAKGNILERFSAQQFPDLHSELNLSSLELGDSALYFCASSGTSYNEQFFGPGTRLTVL.

This chain links TRBV7-9 with TRBJ2-1; possible D gene TRBD2, 7 bases. This CDR3 spans 16 amino acids. The germline V gene has CDR1 SEHNR and CDR2 FQNEAQ (reference sequence). Between the trimmed V and J ends, which lost 3 bases and 8 bases, there was a span of 20 bases. The CDR3 reads CASSFGGQAAGDEQFF. The CDR3, as DNA: TGTGCCAGCAGCTTTGGGGGGCAGGCGGCGGGGGATGAGCAGTTCTTC.

Notes on this clone: Within the sample, other DNA sequences also encode this same CDR3. The gene calls are TRBV9 and TRBJ2-7; 7 positions agree with TRBD1. Germline CDR1 is SGDLS and CDR2 is YYNGEE. The CDR3 extends over 14 amino acids. With V trimmed by 0 bases and J by 4 bases, 4 bases remained unmatched. The CDR3 DNA follows: TGTGCCAGCAGCGTAGCCGCACAGGGGTACGAGCAGTACTTC. Translating gives CASSVAAQGYEQYF.